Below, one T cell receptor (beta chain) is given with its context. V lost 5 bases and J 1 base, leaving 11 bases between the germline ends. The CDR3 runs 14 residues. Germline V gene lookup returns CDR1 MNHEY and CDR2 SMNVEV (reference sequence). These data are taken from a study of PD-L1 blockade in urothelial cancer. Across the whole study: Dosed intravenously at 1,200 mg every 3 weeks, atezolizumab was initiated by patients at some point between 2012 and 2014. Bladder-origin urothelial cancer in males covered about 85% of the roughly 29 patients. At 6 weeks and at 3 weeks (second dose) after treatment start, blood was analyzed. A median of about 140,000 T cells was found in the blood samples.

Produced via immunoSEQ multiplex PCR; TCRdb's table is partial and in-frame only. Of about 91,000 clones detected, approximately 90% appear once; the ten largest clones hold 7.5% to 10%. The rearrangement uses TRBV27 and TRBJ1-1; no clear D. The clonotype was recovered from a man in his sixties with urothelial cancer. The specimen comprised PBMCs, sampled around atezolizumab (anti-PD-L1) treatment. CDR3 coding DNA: TGTGCCAGCAGTCCACCAGGTGCGAACACTGAAGCTTTCTTT. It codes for CASSPPGANTEAFF.